This record looks at one T cell receptor (beta chain) sequence and its context. This sample stems from a study of blood T cell repertoires in COVID-19. CDR1 and CDR2 from the germline V gene are MGHRA and YSYEKL. This CDR3 has 14 residues. Trimming took 5 bases from V and 1 from J, leaving 11 bases between them. Original data processing: It was from reference gene primer amplification that nucleated cell counts were estimated. Profiling relied on immunoSEQ multiplex PCR, and the TCRdb table lists in-frame clones only, not all of them. D and trimming were read from the DNA, whereas the V and J calls and clone size are those reported in that table. The sample consists of approximately 260,000 clones, about 90% of them appearing once.

The sequence was collected from a woman aged 40 to 50 with acute or convalescent COVID-19. The sample was peripheral blood. The V call is TRBV4-1, the J call TRBJ1-1; a weak D match, TRBD1 (5 bases). As DNA, the CDR3 is TGCGCCAGCAGCACCTTCGGACAGAACACTGAAGCTTTCTTT. It yields the protein CASSTFGQNTEAFF.